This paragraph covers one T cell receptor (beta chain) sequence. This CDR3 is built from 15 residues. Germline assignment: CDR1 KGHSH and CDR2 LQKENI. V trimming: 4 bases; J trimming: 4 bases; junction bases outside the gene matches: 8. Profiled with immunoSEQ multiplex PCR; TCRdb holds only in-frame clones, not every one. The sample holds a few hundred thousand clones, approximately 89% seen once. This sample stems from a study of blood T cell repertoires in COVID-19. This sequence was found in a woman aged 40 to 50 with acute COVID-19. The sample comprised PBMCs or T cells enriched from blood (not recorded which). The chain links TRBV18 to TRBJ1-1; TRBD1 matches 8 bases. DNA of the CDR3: TGTGCCAGCTCACGTTCACAAACAGGGGGCACTGAAGCTTTCTTT. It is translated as CASSRSQTGGTEAFF.